The entry that follows covers one T cell receptor (beta chain) sequence. Its specificity is not known. The sample originates from a study of T cells in narcolepsy. Study overall: Enrolled donors included narcolepsy type 1 or type 2 patients and healthy controls.

The method was immunoSEQ multiplex PCR; TCRdb's version includes in-frame clones alone and lacks a portion of them. Among tens of thousands of clones, about 80% were seen once, and the ten largest hold 0.71%. Study results and caveats: Healthy controls reportedly lacked the autoreactive clonotypes serially found in patients' blood. Same-patient CSF and blood CD4+ T cell clonotypes included HCRT-specific and TRIB2-specific autoreactive ones.

The origin of this receptor is a human donor with narcolepsy. The sequenced sample consisted of CD45RA- memory CD4+ T cells from PBMCs.

CDR3 nucleotide sequence: TGTGCCATCAGTGGCGGACAGGGCGGAAACACCATATATTTT. It is translated as CAISGGQGGNTIYF. This rearrangement joins TRBV10-3 to TRBJ1-3, with TRBD1 identical over 8 bases. Looked up from germline, CDR1 is ENHRY and CDR2 is SYGVKD. This CDR3 spans 14 amino acids. V trimming: 4 bases; J trimming: 4 bases; junction bases outside the gene matches: 3.